This T cell receptor beta chain is from a study of cytomegalovirus exposure and HLA in healthy donors. Study as a whole: The approximately 110 validation repertoires were reported in a later analysis to have been generated on the same platform as the approximately 700 first-cohort repertoires. Study results and limitations: 150 to 200 TCR beta chains were listed as cytomegalovirus-associated. Across donors, most TCRs were seen rarely, yet some public ones were widespread.

Sequencing used immunoSEQ multiplex PCR; TCRdb keeps in-frame clones, though not all of them. The sample has 250,000 to 350,000 clones, approximately 90% seen once. This CDR3 region has 15 residues. Trimming removed 6 bases from V and 1 base from J, with 13 bases in between. Germline V lookup: CDR1 ENHRY, CDR2 SYGVKD. Details on this clone: Its antigen is not identified.

The chain combines TRBV10-3 with TRBJ1-5, with no clear D. The sample was PBMCs. This clonotype was obtained from a woman between 18 and 30 years old in good health and CMV-seronegative. The CDR3: CAISPHYQSNQPQHF. CDR3 DNA sequence: TGTGCCATCAGCCCACACTATCAGAGCAATCAGCCCCAGCATTTT.